These 20 T cell receptor beta chains came from one sample sequenced in a study of OX40 agonist ivuxolimab in advanced cancers. Repertoires were generated with immunoSEQ multiplex PCR, while TCRdb's copy carries only in-frame clones and drops some. The repertoire consists of under 65,000 clones, with about 85% occurring once and the leading ten covering 0.76%. The sequences come from CD4+ or CD8+ T cells sorted from blood, collected in a trial of the OX40 agonist ivuxolimab. Receptor source: an adult with an advanced solid tumor such as melanoma, head and neck, liver or kidney cancer.

The V call is TRBV5-1, the J call TRBJ2-5; D assignment may be TRBD1 or TRBD2 (5 bases each). Germline CDR1 SGHRS, CDR2 YFSETQ. V was clipped by 5 bases and J by 4 bases, with 21 bases between them. The CDR3 totals 16 residues. Here the CDR3 DNA reads TGCGCCAGCAGATTGCAACCCGGGGCCTATGTAGAGACCCAGTACTTC. This encodes CASRLQPGAYVETQYF.

The chain links TRBV10-3 to TRBJ2-2, with 10 nucleotides matching TRBD2. Germline V gene sequence: CDR1 ENHRY, CDR2 SYGVKD. V was clipped by 6 bases and J by 1 base; unmatched bases: 2. CDR3 length equals 15 residues. Here the CDR3 DNA reads TGTGCCATCAGCGGGACTAGCGAGAACACCGGGGAGCTGTTTTTT. It encodes CAISGTSENTGELFF.

The CDR3 bases are TGTGCCAGCGGCAGGGGGTCCCATGAAAAACTGTTTTTT. It specifies CASGRGSHEKLFF. V gene TRBV5-5 combines with J gene TRBJ1-4; 7 bases match TRBD1. The CDR3 loop spans 13 amino acids. Germline CDR1 and CDR2: SGHKS and YYEKEE (reference sequence). V lost 7 bases to trimming and J lost 6 bases; unmatched junction nucleotides: 6. Together with reference TRBV5-5 and TRBJ1-4, the CDR3 gives the full variable domain: DAGVTQSPTHLIKTRGQQVTLRCSPISGHKSVSWYQQVLGQGPQFIFQYYEKEERGRGNFPDRFSARQFPNYSSELNVNALLLGDSALYLCASGRGSHEKLFFGSGTQLSVL.

The chain couples TRBV19 to TRBJ1-1; weak D call: TRBD1 (6 bases). Germline V gene data show CDR1 as LNHDA and CDR2 as SQIVND (reference sequence). The CDR3 has 17 amino acids. V lost 4 bases and J 7 bases, leaving 25 bases between the germline ends. In DNA form, the CDR3 reads TGTGCCAGTAGTACTCCCCCCGGCCGGACAGCCACCTTTGAAGCTTTCTTT. This codes for CASSTPPGRTATFEAFF.

The gene calls are TRBV7-2 and TRBJ1-5; no reliable D call. The CDR3 runs to 13 residues. V was cut by 5 bases and J by 7 bases, with 12 bases left in between. CDR1 is SGHTA, CDR2 FQGNSA, per germline. CDR3 nucleotides: TGTGCCAGCAGCAAACCCAGCGGGCAGCCCCAGCATTTT. As protein: CASSKPSGQPQHF. The complete variable domain, with remaining parts taken from reference TRBV7-2 and TRBJ1-5, reads GAGVSQSPSNKVTEKGKDVELRCDPISGHTALYWYRQSLGQGLEFLIYFQGNSAPDKSGLPSDRFSAERTGGSVSTLTIQRTQQEDSAVYLCASSKPSGQPQHFGDGTRLSIL.

The gene calls are TRBV19 and TRBJ2-7; D is perhaps TRBD1 or TRBD2 (6 bases each). This CDR3 comprises 15 residues. V gave up 2 bases and J gave up 4 bases, with 15 bases separating them. The germline V gene encodes CDR1 LNHDA and CDR2 SQIVND (reference sequence). DNA for the CDR3: TGTGCCAGTAGTATACTACAGGGAGGTAAATACGAGCAGTACTTC. This codes for CASSILQGGKYEQYF.

The chain uses TRBV5-6 and TRBJ2-3, with D possibly matching TRBD1 (5 bases). CDR3 length: 16 residues. CDR1 is SGHDT and CDR2 is YYEEEE in the germline V gene. The germline V and J ends were trimmed by 1 base and 2 bases, with 14 bases remaining between them. CDR3 in DNA: TGTGCCAGCAGCTTGTTCAGGGTGTCACTCACAGATACGCAGTATTTT. Protein: CASSLFRVSLTDTQYF.

The rearrangement joins TRBV11-3 to TRBJ1-1; D perhaps matches TRBD1 (5 bases). The CDR3 covers 13 residues. Germline-derived CDR1 and CDR2 are SGHNT and YENEEA. V dropped 5 bases and J dropped 1 base, with 8 bases sitting between them. CDR3 residues: CASSGTANTEAFF. The CDR3 bases are TGTGCCAGCAGCGGGACGGCGAACACTGAAGCTTTCTTT.

The rearrangement uses TRBV15 and TRBJ2-7, with 10 bases fitting TRBD1. V shed 8 bases and J 6 bases; nucleotides not matched to a gene: 10. Germline CDR1 LNHNV, CDR2 YYDKDF (reference sequence). The CDR3 has 14 residues. The CDR3 spells CATGRDRGPLEQYF. The CDR3 DNA reads TGTGCCACCGGTAGGGACAGGGGTCCCCTCGAGCAGTACTTC.

This chain joins TRBV6-5 and TRBJ2-7; 8 nucleotides agree with TRBD2. Trimming took 6 bases from V and 2 from J; bases not matched to a gene: 6. The CDR3 extends over 14 amino acids. From germline, CDR1 is MNHEY and CDR2 SVGAGI. CDR3 sequence: CASREREWTYEQYF. The CDR3 DNA sequence: TGTGCCAGCAGGGAGCGGGAGTGGACCTACGAGCAGTACTTC.

The rearrangement joins TRBV19 to TRBJ2-7, with 9 bases lining up with TRBD1. With V trimmed by 8 bases and J by 6 bases, 8 bases remained unmatched. CDR1 LNHDA and CDR2 SQIVND come from the germline V gene (reference sequence). The CDR3 has 13 residues. For the CDR3, the DNA is TGTGCCAGTGCGCCGGACAGGGGTCTCGAGCAGTACTTC. Translated, it gives CASAPDRGLEQYF. The full variable domain, in which reference TRBV19 and TRBJ2-7 provide the parts outside the CDR3, is DGGITQSPKYLFRKEGQNVTLSCEQNLNHDAMYWYRQDPGQGLRLIYYSQIVNDFQKGDIAEGYSVSREKKESFPLTVTSAQKNPTAFYLCASAPDRGLEQYFGPGTRLTVT.

This chain links TRBV6-5 with TRBJ2-4; unclear D gene. V lost 11 bases to trimming and J lost 0 bases, with 11 bases between them. The germline V gene has CDR1 MNHEY and CDR2 SVGAGI. The CDR3 has 13 amino acids. CDR3 residues: CAGRQEAKNIQYF. CDR3 nucleotides: TGTGCCGGTCGGCAGGAAGCCAAAAACATTCAGTACTTC.

This chain connects TRBV19 to TRBJ2-7; D possibly uses TRBD1 or TRBD2 (5 bases each). The CDR3 consists of 14 residues. Germline CDR1 is LNHDA and CDR2 is SQIVND (reference sequence). Trimming shortened V by 7 bases and J by 0 bases, and 13 bases separated the two germline ends. The CDR3: CASMSGHSSYEQYF. The CDR3 coding sequence is TGTGCCAGTATGAGCGGACATAGCTCCTACGAGCAGTACTTC.

The sample holds one count of this clone. The chain uses TRBV10-3 and TRBJ1-5; 10 bases agree with TRBD1. Germline CDR1 ENHRY, CDR2 SYGVKD. Trimming removed 7 bases from V and 5 bases from J; junction bases left unmatched: 2. The CDR3 consists of 13 residues. This chain's CDR3 is CAIKGQGDQPQHF. The CDR3 nucleotides are TGTGCCATCAAAGGACAGGGGGATCAGCCCCAGCATTTT.

This clone appeared a single time. The chain employs TRBV6-5 and TRBJ1-2, with D unresolved. The CDR3 totals 12 residues. Germline CDR1 MNHEY, CDR2 SVGAGI. Trimming shortened V by 7 bases and J by 4 bases, and 10 bases separated the two germline ends. CDR3 in amino acids: CASNEPGYGYTF. The DNA of the CDR3 is TGTGCCAGCAACGAGCCTGGCTATGGCTACACCTTC.

The CDR3 is CASSFRVGDTQYF. The CDR3 DNA sequence: TGTGCCAGCAGTTTCAGGGTCGGAGATACGCAGTATTTT. The chain couples TRBV27 to TRBJ2-3; tentatively, D is TRBD1 (5 bases). This CDR3 region has 13 residues. V gave up 3 bases and J gave up 5 bases, with 9 bases separating them. The germline CDR1 and CDR2 sequences are MNHEY and SMNVEV (reference sequence).

The chain joins TRBV5-1 to TRBJ2-7; perhaps TRBD1 as D (5 bases). In germline, CDR1 is SGHRS, CDR2 YFSETQ. The V and J ends lost 4 bases and 3 bases respectively, with 8 bases between them. This CDR3 contains 12 residues. Here the CDR3 reads CASSQDNYEQYF. Written as DNA, the CDR3 is TGCGCCAGCAGCCAGGACAACTACGAGCAGTACTTC.

This chain joins TRBV28 and TRBJ1-4; 7 nucleotides line up with TRBD1. V shed 5 bases, J shed 2 bases, and the junction held 5 bases outside the gene matches. The CDR3 is 15 amino acids. Germline V gene lookup returns CDR1 MDHEN and CDR2 SYDVKM. CDR3 nucleotides: TGTGCCAGCAGTGACAGGGACGGGACTAATGAAAAACTGTTTTTT. Its protein is CASSDRDGTNEKLFF.

V and J are TRBV5-1 and TRBJ1-6; no clear D gene. The CDR3 extends over 13 amino acids. Germline lookup yields CDR1 SGHRS and CDR2 YFSETQ. V was trimmed by 4 bases and J by 10 bases, leaving 12 bases between them. CDR3 region: CASSLKERSPLHF. CDR3 coding DNA: TGCGCCAGCAGCCTGAAGGAGCGATCACCCCTCCACTTT.

The V call is TRBV12-5, the J call TRBJ2-7; D uncertain. The CDR3 is 13 amino acids. V was cut by 4 bases and J by 4 bases, with 11 bases left in between. Per the germline V gene, CDR1 is LGHNT and CDR2 is FRNRAP. In DNA form, the CDR3 reads TGTGCTAGTGGTTCCCGAACGATTTACGAGCAGTACTTC. Translated: CASGSRTIYEQYF.